The 17 T cell receptor beta chains below were found in one sample sequenced in a study of shared clonotypes between healthy human individuals. CD45RO-negative CD8 cells positively selected for CCR7 made up the naive population, which excluded terminally differentiated effector memory CD45RA+ cells. Clones were sequenced by immunoSEQ multiplex PCR, and TCRdb holds only the in-frame ones, with some missing. The sample contains about 2.2 million clones, 90% to 95% of which appear only once. Sequencing input: naive CD8+ T cells from PBMCs. Receptor source: a young man in good health. Some clones in this sample may be carry-over from other donors' samples.

The chain is built from TRBV6-4 and TRBJ2-1; TRBD2 aligns across 7 bases. Germline V gene sequence: CDR1 MRHNA, CDR2 SNTAGT. The trim removed 5 bases at V and 4 bases at J, leaving 14 bases unmatched. The CDR3 loop spans 17 amino acids. CDR3 sequence: CASSRSGTLEGYNEQFF. In nucleotides, the CDR3 is TGTGCCAGCAGTCGCAGCGGGACCCTAGAGGGTTACAATGAGCAGTTCTTC.

The chain is built from TRBV21-1 and TRBJ1-5. TRBV21-1 is reported as a pseudogene. The CDR3 has 12 amino acids. The CDR3 reads CASSKAHQPQHF. CDR3 coding DNA: TGTGCCAGCAGCAAAGCGCATCAGCCCCAGCATTTT.

The rearrangement uses TRBV7-9 and TRBJ2-7, with D perhaps TRBD2 (6 bases). The CDR3 is 15 residues long. Germline assignment: CDR1 SEHNR and CDR2 FQNEAQ (reference sequence). V shed 5 bases and J shed 3 bases, with 17 bases lying between them. The CDR3 DNA reads as TGTGCCAGCAGCGCCTCCCGGGACTTGGACTACGAGCAGTACTTC. This translates into CASSASRDLDYEQYF.

This clone is a singleton in its sample. The CDR3, as DNA: TGTGCCAGCACCGGGAGGACTAGCGGGAGGGCCGAGGAAGATACGCAGTATTTT. Translated: CASTGRTSGRAEEDTQYF. V usage is TRBV27 and J usage is TRBJ2-3, with 15 bases aligning to TRBD2. V trimming: 7 bases; J trimming: 5 bases; junction bases outside the gene matches: 13. Germline CDR1 reads MNHEY; CDR2 reads SMNVEV (reference sequence). The CDR3 is 18 amino acids.

This chain uses TRBV5-1 with TRBJ2-1, with 8 positions matching TRBD2. The CDR3 covers 17 residues. Trimming at V came to 1 base and at J to 7 bases, leaving 13 bases not matched to a gene. Looked up from germline, CDR1 is SGHRS and CDR2 is YFSETQ. The CDR3 DNA sequence: TGCGCCAGCAGCTTGTACCTAGCGGGTCCAGAAAATAATGAGCAGTTCTTC. It is translated as CASSLYLAGPENNEQFF.

The chain is built from TRBV29-1 and TRBJ1-1; TRBD1 is a possible D gene (5 bases). This CDR3 is 12 amino acids long. CDR1 and CDR2 from the germline V gene are SQVTM and ANQGSEA. The V end was cut by 4 bases, the J end by 11 bases, with 17 bases between. CDR3 bases: TGCAGCGTTGGTTTCCGGGGGGAACTTGCTTTCTTT. It codes for CSVGFRGELAFF.

This chain joins TRBV30 and TRBJ2-3; TRBD2 agrees at 8 bases. V shed 0 bases, J shed 5 bases, and the junction held 7 bases outside the gene matches. Germline CDR1 GTSNPN, CDR2 SVGIG (reference sequence). CDR3 length equals 15 residues. CDR3 residues: CAWSVLAVGGDTQYF. CDR3 bases: TGTGCCTGGAGTGTACTAGCGGTCGGGGGAGATACGCAGTATTTT.

The chain links TRBV21-1 to TRBJ2-7. TRBV21-1 is assigned pseudogene status. This CDR3 region has 15 residues. The chain's CDR3 is CASSKDGGPPYEQYF. CDR3 sequence (DNA): TGTGCCAGCAGCAAAGATGGGGGACCCCCCTACGAGCAGTACTTC.

The rearrangement joins TRBV7-8 to TRBJ1-1, with 7 bases aligning to TRBD1. With 5 bases clipped from V and 0 bases from J, the junction kept 9 bases outside the gene matches. CDR3 length equals 16 residues. The germline CDR1 and CDR2 sequences are SGHVS and FQNEAQ. The CDR3 DNA follows: TGTGCCAGCAGCGCCCGGGACAGCTTAATGAACACTGAAGCTTTCTTT. It is translated as CASSARDSLMNTEAFF.

The chain couples TRBV30 to TRBJ2-3; 7 bases are a match to TRBD1. With V trimmed by 0 bases and J by 6 bases, 12 bases remained unmatched. This CDR3 is built from 16 residues. Germline CDR1 reads GTSNPN; CDR2 reads SVGIG (reference sequence). The DNA of the CDR3 is TGTGCCTGGAGTGTACCCACAGGGGTGGTTGGTGATACGCAGTATTTT. Encoded protein: CAWSVPTGVVGDTQYF. Together with reference TRBV30 and TRBJ2-3, the CDR3 gives the full variable domain: SQTIHQWPATLVQPVGSPLSLECTVEGTSNPNLYWYRQAAGRGLQLLFYSVGIGQISSEVPQNLSASRPQDRQFILSSKKLLLSDSGFYLCAWSVPTGVVGDTQYFGPGTRLTVL.

The chain employs TRBV28 and TRBJ1-4; 8 nucleotides align to TRBD1. CDR3 length equals 13 residues. CDR1 and CDR2 from the germline V gene are MDHEN and SYDVKM. With 5 bases clipped from V and 5 bases from J, the junction kept 1 base outside the gene matches. Here the CDR3 DNA reads TGTGCCAGCAGTGGGACAGGAAATGAAAAACTGTTTTTT. Protein sequence: CASSGTGNEKLFF.

This sequence joins TRBV13 and TRBJ1-3; D is unresolved. V lost 4 bases and J lost 1, with 11 bases in between. From germline, CDR1 is PRHDT and CDR2 FYEKMQ (reference sequence). The CDR3 covers 15 residues. The CDR3 DNA reads as TGTGCCAGCAGCTCTCTAAGTGCTTCTGGAAACACCATATATTTT. Residues: CASSSLSASGNTIYF. Combining the CDR3 with reference TRBV13 and TRBJ1-3 gives the whole variable domain AAGVIQSPRHLIKEKRETATLKCYPIPRHDTVYWYQQGPGQDPQFLISFYEKMQSDKGSIPDRFSAQQFSDYHSELNMSSLELGDSALYFCASSSLSASGNTIYFGEGSWLTVV.

J is TRBJ1-5 and V is TRBV28, with 7 bases that match TRBD1. Germline V gene sequence: CDR1 MDHEN, CDR2 SYDVKM. J lost 0 bases, V lost 3 bases, and 14 bases had no gene match. This CDR3 is 19 amino acids long. The CDR3 DNA is TGTGCCAGCAGTTTGTTAGGGACAGCCCTCGGGGGTAGCAATCAGCCCCAGCATTTT. This encodes CASSLLGTALGGSNQPQHF.

The V gene is TRBV6-5, the J gene TRBJ2-5; D is undetermined. V lost 0 bases, J lost 2 bases, and 13 bases lay in between. Germline V lookup: CDR1 MNHEY, CDR2 SVGAGI. The CDR3 is made up of 16 amino acids. CDR3 bases: TGTGCCAGCAGTTACTCGACCGAGACTTATCAAGAGACCCAGTACTTC. Translating gives CASSYSTETYQETQYF.

The J gene is TRBJ2-7, the V gene TRBV28, with 8 bases lining up with TRBD1. Losses at the gene ends were 4 bases for V and 5 bases for J; bases not matched to a gene: 7. From germline, CDR1 is MDHEN and CDR2 SYDVKM. CDR3 length: 14 residues. The CDR3 reads CASSSYRGIDEQYF. In nucleotides, the CDR3 is TGTGCCAGCAGTTCGTACAGGGGGATCGACGAGCAGTACTTC.

The chain recombines TRBV27 with TRBJ1-1; D remains unclear. The V and J ends lost 3 bases and 4 bases respectively, with 12 bases between them. Germline V gene lookup returns CDR1 MNHEY and CDR2 SMNVEV (reference sequence). The CDR3 is 14 amino acids. The CDR3 bases are TGTGCCAGCAGTTTCTCCCTCAGGACCACTGAAGCTTTCTTT. Amino acid sequence: CASSFSLRTTEAFF.

This clone was detected once. V is TRBV7-2 and J is TRBJ1-4, with no clear D. The CDR3 contains 14 residues. The ends were cut back, 4 bases at V and 8 bases at J, with 14 bases in the middle. Germline-derived CDR1 and CDR2 are SGHTA and FQGNSA. CDR3 region: CASSSRQPDEKLFF. The CDR3 coding sequence is TGTGCCAGCAGCTCGCGACAACCGGACGAAAAACTGTTTTTT.